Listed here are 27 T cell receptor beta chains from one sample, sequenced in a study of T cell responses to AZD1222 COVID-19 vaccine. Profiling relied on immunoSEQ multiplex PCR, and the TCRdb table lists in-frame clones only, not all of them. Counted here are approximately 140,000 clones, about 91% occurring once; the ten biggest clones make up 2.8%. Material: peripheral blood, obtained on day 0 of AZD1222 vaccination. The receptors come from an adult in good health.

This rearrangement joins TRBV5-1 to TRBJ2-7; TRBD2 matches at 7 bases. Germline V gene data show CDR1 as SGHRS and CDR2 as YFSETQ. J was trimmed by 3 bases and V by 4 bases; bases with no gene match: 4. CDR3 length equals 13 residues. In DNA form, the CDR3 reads TGCGCCAGCAGCCGTCCGGGGGGCTACGAGCAGTACTTC. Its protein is CASSRPGGYEQYF.

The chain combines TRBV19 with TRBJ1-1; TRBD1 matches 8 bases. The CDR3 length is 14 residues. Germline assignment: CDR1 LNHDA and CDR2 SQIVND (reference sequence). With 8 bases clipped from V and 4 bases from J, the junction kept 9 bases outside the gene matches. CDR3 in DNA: TGTGCCAGTGACCAGGGGGCCGGGGGCACTGAAGCTTTCTTT. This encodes CASDQGAGGTEAFF. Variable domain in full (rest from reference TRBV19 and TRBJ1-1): DGGITQSPKYLFRKEGQNVTLSCEQNLNHDAMYWYRQDPGQGLRLIYYSQIVNDFQKGDIAEGYSVSREKKESFPLTVTSAQKNPTAFYLCASDQGAGGTEAFFGQGTRLTVV.

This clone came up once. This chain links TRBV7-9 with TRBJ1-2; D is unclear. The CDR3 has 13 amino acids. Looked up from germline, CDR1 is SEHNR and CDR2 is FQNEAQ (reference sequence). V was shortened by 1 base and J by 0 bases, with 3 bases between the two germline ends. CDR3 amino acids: CASSLEANYGYTF. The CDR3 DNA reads TGTGCCAGCAGCTTAGAAGCTAACTATGGCTACACCTTC.

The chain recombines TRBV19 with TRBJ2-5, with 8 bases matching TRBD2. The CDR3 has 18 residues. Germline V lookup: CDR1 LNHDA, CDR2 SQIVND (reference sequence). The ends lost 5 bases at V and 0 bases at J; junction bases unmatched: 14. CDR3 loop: CASSPGVGRGAYQETQYF. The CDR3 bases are TGTGCCAGTAGTCCAGGAGTCGGGCGGGGGGCCTACCAAGAGACCCAGTACTTC.

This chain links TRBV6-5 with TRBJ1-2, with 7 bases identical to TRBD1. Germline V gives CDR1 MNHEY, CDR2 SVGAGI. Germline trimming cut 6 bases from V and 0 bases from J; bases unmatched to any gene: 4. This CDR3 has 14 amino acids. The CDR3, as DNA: TGTGCCAGCAGCCGTCAGGGGGCTAACTATGGCTACACCTTC. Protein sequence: CASSRQGANYGYTF.

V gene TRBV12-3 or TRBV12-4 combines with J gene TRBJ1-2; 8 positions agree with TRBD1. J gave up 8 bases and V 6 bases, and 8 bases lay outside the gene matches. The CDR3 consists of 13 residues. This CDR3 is CASRGDRSIGYTF. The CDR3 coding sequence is TGTGCCAGCAGGGGGGACAGGTCAATAGGCTACACCTTC.

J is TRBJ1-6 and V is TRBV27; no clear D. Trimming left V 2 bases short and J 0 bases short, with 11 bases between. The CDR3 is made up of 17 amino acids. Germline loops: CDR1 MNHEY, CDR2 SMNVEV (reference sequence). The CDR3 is CASSLNSGSSYNSPLHF. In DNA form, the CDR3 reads TGTGCCAGCAGTTTAAATTCCGGGAGCTCCTATAATTCACCCCTCCACTTT.

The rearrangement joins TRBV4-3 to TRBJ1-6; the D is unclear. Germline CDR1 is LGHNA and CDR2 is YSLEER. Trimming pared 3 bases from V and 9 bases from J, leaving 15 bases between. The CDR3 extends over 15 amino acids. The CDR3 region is CASSQAARTISPLHF. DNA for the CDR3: TGCGCCAGCAGCCAGGCCGCCAGGACCATTTCACCCCTCCACTTT.

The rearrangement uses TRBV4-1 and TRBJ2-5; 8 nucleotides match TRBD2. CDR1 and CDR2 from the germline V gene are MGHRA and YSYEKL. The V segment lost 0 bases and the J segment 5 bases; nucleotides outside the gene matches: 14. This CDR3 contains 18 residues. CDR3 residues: CASSQDGGWRGAGETQYF. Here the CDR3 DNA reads TGCGCCAGCAGCCAAGATGGCGGTTGGCGGGGGGCGGGGGAGACCCAGTACTTC.

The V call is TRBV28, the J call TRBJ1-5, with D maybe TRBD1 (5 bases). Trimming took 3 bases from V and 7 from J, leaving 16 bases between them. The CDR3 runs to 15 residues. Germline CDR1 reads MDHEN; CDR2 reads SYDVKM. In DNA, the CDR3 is TGTGCCAGCAGTTTCCGGGGAACGGGACGCCAGCCCCAGCATTTT. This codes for CASSFRGTGRQPQHF.

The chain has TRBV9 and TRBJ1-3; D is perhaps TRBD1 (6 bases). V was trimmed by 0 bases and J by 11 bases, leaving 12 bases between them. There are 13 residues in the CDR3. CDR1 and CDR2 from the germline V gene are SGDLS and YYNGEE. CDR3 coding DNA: TGTGCCAGCAGCGTAGCTTCAGGGGTATCCATATATTTT. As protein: CASSVASGVSIYF.

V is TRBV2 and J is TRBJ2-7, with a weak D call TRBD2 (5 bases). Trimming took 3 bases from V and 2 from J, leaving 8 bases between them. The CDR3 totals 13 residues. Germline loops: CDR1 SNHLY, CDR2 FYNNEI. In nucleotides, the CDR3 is TGTGCCAGCAGTGACCTAGCCCCCTACGAGCAGTACTTC. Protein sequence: CASSDLAPYEQYF.

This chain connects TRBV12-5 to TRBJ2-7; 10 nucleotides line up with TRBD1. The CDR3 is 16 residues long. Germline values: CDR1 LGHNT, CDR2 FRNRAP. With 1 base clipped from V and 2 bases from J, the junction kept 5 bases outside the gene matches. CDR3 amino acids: CASGLAPGQGPYEQYF. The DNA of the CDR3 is TGTGCTAGTGGTTTGGCCCCGGGACAGGGGCCCTACGAGCAGTACTTC.

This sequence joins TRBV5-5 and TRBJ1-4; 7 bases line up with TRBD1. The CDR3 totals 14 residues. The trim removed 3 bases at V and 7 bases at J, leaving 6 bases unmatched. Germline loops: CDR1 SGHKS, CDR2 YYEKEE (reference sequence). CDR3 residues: CASSWNRGGEKLFF. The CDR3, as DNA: TGTGCCAGCAGCTGGAACAGGGGCGGTGAAAAACTGTTTTTT.

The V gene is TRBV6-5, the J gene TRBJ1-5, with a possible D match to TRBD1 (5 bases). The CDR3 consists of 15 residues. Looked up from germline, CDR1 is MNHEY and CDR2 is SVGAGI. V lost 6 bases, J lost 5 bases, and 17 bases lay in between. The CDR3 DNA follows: TGTGCCAGCAGCTCGCGTGGGACTCGAGATCAGCCCCAGCATTTT. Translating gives CASSSRGTRDQPQHF.

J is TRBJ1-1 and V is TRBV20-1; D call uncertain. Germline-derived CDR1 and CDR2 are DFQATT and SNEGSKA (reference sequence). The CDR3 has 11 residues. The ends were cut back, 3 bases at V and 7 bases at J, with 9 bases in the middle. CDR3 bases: TGCAGTGCTAGTAAGGCGGTTGAAGCTTTCTTT. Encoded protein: CSASKAVEAFF.

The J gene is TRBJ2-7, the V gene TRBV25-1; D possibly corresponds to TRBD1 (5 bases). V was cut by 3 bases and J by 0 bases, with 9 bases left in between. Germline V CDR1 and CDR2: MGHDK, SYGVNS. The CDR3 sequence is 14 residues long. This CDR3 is CASSDDSYSYEQYF. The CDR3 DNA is TGTGCCAGCAGTGACGACAGCTACTCCTACGAGCAGTACTTC.

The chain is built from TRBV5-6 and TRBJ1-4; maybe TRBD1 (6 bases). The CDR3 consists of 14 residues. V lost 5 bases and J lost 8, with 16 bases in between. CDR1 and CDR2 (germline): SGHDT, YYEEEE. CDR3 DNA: TGTGCCAGCAGTCTGGACAGCCTGCGGGAAAAACTGTTTTTT. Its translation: CASSLDSLREKLFF.

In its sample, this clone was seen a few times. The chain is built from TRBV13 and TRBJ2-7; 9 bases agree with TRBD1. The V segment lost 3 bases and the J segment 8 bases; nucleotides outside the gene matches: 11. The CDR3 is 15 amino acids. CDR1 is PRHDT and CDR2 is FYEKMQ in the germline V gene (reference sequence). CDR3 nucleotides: TGTGCCAGCAGCTTCGAACGGACAGGGGAAGGGAAGCAGTACTTC. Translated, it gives CASSFERTGEGKQYF. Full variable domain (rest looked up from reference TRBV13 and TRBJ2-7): AAGVIQSPRHLIKEKRETATLKCYPIPRHDTVYWYQQGPGQDPQFLISFYEKMQSDKGSIPDRFSAQQFSDYHSELNMSSLELGDSALYFCASSFERTGEGKQYFGPGTRLTVT.

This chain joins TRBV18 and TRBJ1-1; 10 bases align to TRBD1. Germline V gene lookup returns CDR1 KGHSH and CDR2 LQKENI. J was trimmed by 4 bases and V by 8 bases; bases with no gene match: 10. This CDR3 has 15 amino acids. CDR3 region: CASARDRGPPTEAFF. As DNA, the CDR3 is TGTGCCAGCGCCCGGGACAGGGGTCCTCCCACTGAAGCTTTCTTT. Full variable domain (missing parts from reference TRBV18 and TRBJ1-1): NAGVMQNPRHLVRRRGQEARLRCSPMKGHSHVYWYRQLPEEGLKFMVYLQKENIIDESGMPKERFSAEFPKEGPSILRIQQVVRGDSAAYFCASARDRGPPTEAFFGQGTRLTVV.

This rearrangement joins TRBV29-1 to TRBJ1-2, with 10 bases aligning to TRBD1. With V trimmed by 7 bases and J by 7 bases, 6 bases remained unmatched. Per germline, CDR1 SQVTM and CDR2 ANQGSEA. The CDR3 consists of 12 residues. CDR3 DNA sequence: TGCAGCGGCCGACAGGGGGCGCGTGGCTACACCTTC. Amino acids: CSGRQGARGYTF.

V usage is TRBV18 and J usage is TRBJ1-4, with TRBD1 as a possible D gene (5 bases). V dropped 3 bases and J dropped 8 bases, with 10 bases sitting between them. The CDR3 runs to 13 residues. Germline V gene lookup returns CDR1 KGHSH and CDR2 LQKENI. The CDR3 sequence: CASSPGGREKLFF. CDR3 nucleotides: TGTGCCAGCTCACCGGGGGGGAGAGAAAAACTGTTTTTT.

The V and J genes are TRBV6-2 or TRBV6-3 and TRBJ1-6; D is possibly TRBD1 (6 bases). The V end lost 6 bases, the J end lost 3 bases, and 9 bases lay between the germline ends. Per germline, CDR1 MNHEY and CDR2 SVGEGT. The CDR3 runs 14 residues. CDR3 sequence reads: CASSTTGYNSPLHF. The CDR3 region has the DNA TGTGCCAGCAGCACGACAGGCTATAATTCACCCCTCCACTTT.

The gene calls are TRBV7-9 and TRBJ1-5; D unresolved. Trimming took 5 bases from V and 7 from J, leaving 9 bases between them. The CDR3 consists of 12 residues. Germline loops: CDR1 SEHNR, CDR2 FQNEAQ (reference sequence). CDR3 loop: CASSLGPQPQHF. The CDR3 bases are TGTGCCAGCAGCCTCGGACCGCAGCCCCAGCATTTT. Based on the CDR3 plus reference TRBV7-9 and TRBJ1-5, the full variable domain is DTGVSQNPRHKITKRGQNVTFRCDPISEHNRLYWYRQTLGQGPEFLTYFQNEAQLEKSRLLSDRFSAERPKGSFSTLEIQRTEQGDSAMYLCASSLGPQPQHFGDGTRLSIL.

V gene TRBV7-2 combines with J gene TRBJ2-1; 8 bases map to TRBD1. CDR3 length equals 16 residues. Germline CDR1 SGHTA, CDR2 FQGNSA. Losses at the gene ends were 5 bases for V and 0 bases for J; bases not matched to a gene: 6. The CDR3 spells CASSGWTGSSYNEQFF. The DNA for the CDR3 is TGTGCCAGCAGCGGATGGACAGGGAGCTCCTACAATGAGCAGTTCTTC.

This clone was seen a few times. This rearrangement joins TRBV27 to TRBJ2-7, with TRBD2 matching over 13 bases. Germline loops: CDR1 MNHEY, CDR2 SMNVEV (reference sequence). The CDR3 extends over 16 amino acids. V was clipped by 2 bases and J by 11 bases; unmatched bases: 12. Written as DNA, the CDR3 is TGTGCCAGCAGTTTAAATTCTGGACTAGCGGGAGAGGAGGAGTACTTC. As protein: CASSLNSGLAGEEEYF.

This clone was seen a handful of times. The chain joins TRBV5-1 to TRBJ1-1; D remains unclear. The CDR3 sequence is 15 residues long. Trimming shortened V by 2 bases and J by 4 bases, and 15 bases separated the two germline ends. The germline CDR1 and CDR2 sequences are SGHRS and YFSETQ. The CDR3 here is CASSLYGPGSTEAFF. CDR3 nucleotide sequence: TGCGCCAGCAGCTTATATGGCCCCGGCAGCACTGAAGCTTTCTTT. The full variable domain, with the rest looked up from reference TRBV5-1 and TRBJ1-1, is KAGVTQTPRYLIKTRGQQVTLSCSPISGHRSVSWYQQTPGQGLQFLFEYFSETQRNKGNFPGRFSGRQFSNSRSEMNVSTLELGDSALYLCASSLYGPGSTEAFFGQGTRLTVV.